This entry lists 18 T cell receptor beta chains sequenced from one sample in a study of OX40 agonist ivuxolimab in advanced cancers. Clones were sequenced by immunoSEQ multiplex PCR, and TCRdb holds only the in-frame ones, with some missing. The data show 65,000 to 90,000 clones, with about 94% seen just once and under 10% held by the top ten. This sample comprised CD4+ or CD8+ T cells sorted from blood, obtained in a trial of the OX40 agonist ivuxolimab. The receptors stem from an adult with an advanced solid tumor such as melanoma, head and neck, liver or kidney cancer.

V usage is TRBV9 and J usage is TRBJ2-7; TRBD1 agrees at 7 bases. Germline V gene data show CDR1 as SGDLS and CDR2 as YYNGEE. The V gene end was trimmed by 0 bases and the J gene end by 1 base; junction bases not matched to a gene: 1. The CDR3 length is 14 residues. CDR3 bases: TGTGCCAGCAGCGTAGGGGACAGTTCCTACGAGCAGTACTTC. This codes for CASSVGDSSYEQYF.

The CDR3 loop reads CASSETTGASGNTIYF. The CDR3 bases are TGTGCCAGCAGCGAAACGACAGGGGCTTCTGGAAACACCATATATTTT. This chain uses TRBV7-9 with TRBJ1-3; 8 nucleotides agree with TRBD1. This CDR3 contains 16 residues. Germline V lookup: CDR1 SEHNR, CDR2 FQNEAQ (reference sequence). With 5 bases clipped from V and 1 base from J, the junction kept 7 bases outside the gene matches.

The rearrangement uses TRBV19 and TRBJ2-1; D not certain. The CDR3 spans 13 residues. V was shortened by 10 bases and J by 7 bases, with 17 bases between the two germline ends. Germline lookup yields CDR1 LNHDA and CDR2 SQIVND (reference sequence). The chain's CDR3 is CATSDLGINEQFF. The CDR3 DNA reads as TGTGCCACCTCGGATTTAGGTATTAATGAGCAGTTCTTC. Based on the CDR3 plus reference TRBV19 and TRBJ2-1, the full variable domain is DGGITQSPKYLFRKEGQNVTLSCEQNLNHDAMYWYRQDPGQGLRLIYYSQIVNDFQKGDIAEGYSVSREKKESFPLTVTSAQKNPTAFYLCATSDLGINEQFFGPGTRLTVL.

This rearrangement joins TRBV27 to TRBJ2-5, with D possibly being TRBD1 (6 bases). The CDR3 spans 15 residues. Germline V gene lookup returns CDR1 MNHEY and CDR2 SMNVEV (reference sequence). Trimming removed 3 bases from V and 1 base from J, with 12 bases in between. The CDR3 sequence is CASSLIWGLQETQYF. The DNA for the CDR3 is TGTGCCAGCAGTTTGATATGGGGGCTCCAAGAGACCCAGTACTTC.

In this sample, this clone turned up once. The chain joins TRBV2 to TRBJ1-5; 10 bases align to TRBD1. CDR3 size: 17 residues. Trimming removed 4 bases from V and 7 bases from J; junction bases left unmatched: 13. The germline CDR1 and CDR2 sequences are SNHLY and FYNNEI. CDR3 DNA sequence: TGTGCCAGCAGTGCACTAGCCGGGACAGGGGTTGACCAGCCCCAGCATTTT. Translated, it gives CASSALAGTGVDQPQHF.

The V and J genes are TRBV27 and TRBJ2-1; TRBD1 matches 8 bases. The trim removed 3 bases at V and 2 bases at J, leaving 3 bases unmatched. Germline V CDR1 and CDR2: MNHEY, SMNVEV (reference sequence). This CDR3 spans 15 amino acids. This CDR3 is CASSLGQVPYNEQFF. The DNA of the CDR3 is TGTGCCAGCAGTTTGGGACAGGTCCCCTACAATGAGCAGTTCTTC.

The V and J genes are TRBV19 and TRBJ1-1; D is unresolved. CDR3 length: 16 amino acids. Germline loops: CDR1 LNHDA, CDR2 SQIVND (reference sequence). Trimming stripped 5 bases from V and 4 bases from J, with 20 bases between. This CDR3 is CASSPGVNKGGTEAFF. CDR3 DNA: TGTGCCAGTAGTCCAGGAGTAAATAAGGGAGGCACTGAAGCTTTCTTT.

This clone has only one observation. The chain combines TRBV12-5 with TRBJ2-7, with D hard to call. Germline CDR1 is LGHNT and CDR2 is FRNRAP. V shed 5 bases and J shed 4 bases, with 12 bases lying between them. CDR3 length equals 13 residues. Here the CDR3 reads CASGPPMAYEQYF. As DNA, the CDR3 is TGTGCTAGTGGTCCACCAATGGCTTACGAGCAGTACTTC.

The genes are TRBV25-1 and TRBJ2-7, with 9 positions matching TRBD2. With V trimmed by 4 bases and J by 2 bases, 9 bases remained unmatched. The V gene's germline CDR1 is MGHDK and CDR2 SYGVNS. The length of the CDR3 is 16 residues. The CDR3 loop is CASSGWREGDPYEQYF. DNA for the CDR3: TGTGCCAGCAGTGGGTGGCGGGAGGGGGACCCCTACGAGCAGTACTTC.

The chain employs TRBV6-1 and TRBJ2-5; 8 nucleotides align to TRBD2. From germline, CDR1 is MNHNS and CDR2 SASEGT. The CDR3 loop spans 16 amino acids. After removal of 2 bases from V and 2 bases from J, the junction contained 7 bases not matched to a gene. CDR3 coding DNA: TGTGCCAGCAGTGAATTTGTTAGCGGGGAGCAAGAGACCCAGTACTTC. Residues: CASSEFVSGEQETQYF.

The rearrangement joins TRBV27 to TRBJ1-1; D is undetermined. This CDR3 is 12 amino acids long. CDR1 and CDR2 (germline): MNHEY, SMNVEV (reference sequence). Trimming removed 5 bases from V and 1 base from J, with 5 bases in between. CDR3 loop: CASSMGNTEAFF. As DNA, the CDR3 is TGTGCCAGCAGTATGGGGAACACTGAAGCTTTCTTT.

In the case of this clone: Other nucleotide sequences from this sample produce the same CDR3. J is TRBJ2-7 and V is TRBV19, with 10 bases fitting TRBD2. The ends lost 6 bases at V and 4 bases at J; junction bases unmatched: 3. Germline loops: CDR1 LNHDA, CDR2 SQIVND (reference sequence). The CDR3 covers 13 residues. The CDR3 here is CASSLAGAYEQYF. The DNA of the CDR3 is TGTGCCAGTAGCCTAGCGGGGGCGTACGAGCAGTACTTC.

The V gene is TRBV27, the J gene TRBJ1-1; D is ambiguous. Trimming took off 3 bases at V and 0 bases at J, with 8 bases between the two ends. CDR1 is MNHEY and CDR2 is SMNVEV in the germline V gene (reference sequence). This CDR3 has 14 residues. The CDR3 spells CASSFSRLNTEAFF. For the CDR3, the DNA is TGTGCCAGCAGTTTTAGCAGGCTGAACACTGAAGCTTTCTTT.

The chain uses TRBV21-1 and TRBJ2-7; TRBD1, the table's D call, lacks a check against the DNA. TRBV21-1 is a known pseudogene. The length of the CDR3 is 18 residues. CDR3 DNA: TGTGCCAGCAGCTTACCCAGGGAGCCGGACAGGGTTTTCTTCGGGCAGTACTTC. Protein product: CASSLPREPDRVFFGQYF.

The chain carries TRBV27 and TRBJ1-2; D ambiguous. Looked up from germline, CDR1 is MNHEY and CDR2 is SMNVEV (reference sequence). The V gene lost 1 base and the J gene lost 4 bases, with 10 bases spanning the gap. The CDR3 sequence is 14 residues long. CDR3 amino acids: CASSLWPAGYGYTF. CDR3 coding DNA: TGTGCCAGCAGTTTATGGCCAGCGGGCTATGGCTACACCTTC.

J is TRBJ2-5 and V is TRBV13, with D unresolved. Trimming removed 4 bases from V and 5 bases from J, with 8 bases in between. The CDR3 runs to 12 residues. Germline lookup yields CDR1 PRHDT and CDR2 FYEKMQ (reference sequence). The CDR3 spells CASSSNWETQYF. CDR3 in DNA: TGTGCCAGCAGCTCCAATTGGGAGACCCAGTACTTC.

This chain links TRBV7-2 with TRBJ1-1, with D unclear. CDR3 length: 12 amino acids. V lost 3 bases and J lost 0, with 2 bases in between. The germline V gene has CDR1 SGHTA and CDR2 FQGNSA. The CDR3 protein is CASSFLNTEAFF. DNA of the CDR3: TGTGCCAGCAGCTTTTTGAACACTGAAGCTTTCTTT.

V gene TRBV6-5 combines with J gene TRBJ2-5; 8 bases are shared with TRBD1. J was trimmed by 5 bases and V by 5 bases; bases with no gene match: 10. The CDR3 has 15 amino acids. Germline-derived CDR1 and CDR2 are MNHEY and SVGAGI. The chain's CDR3 is CASSPERQGQETQYF. The CDR3 coding sequence is TGTGCCAGCAGTCCCGAGCGACAGGGGCAGGAGACCCAGTACTTC.